A single sample is the source of the 8 T cell receptor beta chains below, sequenced in a study of T cell responses to AZD1222 COVID-19 vaccine. Produced via immunoSEQ multiplex PCR; TCRdb's table is partial and in-frame only. The data show 130,000 to 150,000 clones, over 85% seen once. Here the sequenced sample was peripheral blood, taken 28 days after the second AZD1222 dose. The origin of the receptors is an adult who received the AZD1222 COVID-19 vaccine.

This clone appeared a single time. The chain combines TRBV9 with TRBJ2-5, with 11 bases fitting TRBD2. CDR3 length equals 18 residues. V was pared by 0 bases and J by 5 bases, with 12 bases of the junction left unmatched. The germline V gene encodes CDR1 SGDLS and CDR2 YYNGEE. The CDR3 sequence: CASSVVDVAGGPRETQYF. In DNA form, the CDR3 reads TGTGCCAGCAGCGTAGTGGACGTAGCGGGAGGGCCTCGGGAGACCCAGTACTTC.

The chain uses TRBV7-9 and TRBJ1-1; 12 bases align to TRBD1. V shed 4 bases, J shed 4 bases, and the junction held 13 bases outside the gene matches. Germline V gives CDR1 SEHNR, CDR2 FQNEAQ (reference sequence). The CDR3 is made up of 18 amino acids. CDR3 nucleotides: TGTGCCAGCAGCTCCACCGGGACAGGGGGCCCCGGGGGCACTGAAGCTTTCTTT. This sequence encodes CASSSTGTGGPGGTEAFF.

The rearrangement uses TRBV28 and TRBJ2-7, with TRBD2 matching over 10 bases. The CDR3 spans 15 residues. The germline V gene has CDR1 MDHEN and CDR2 SYDVKM. V dropped 3 bases and J dropped 3; count of bases not matched to a gene: 5. Here the CDR3 DNA reads TGTGCCAGCAGTTTCTTAGCGGGAGGTGGCTACGAGCAGTACTTC. Translation: CASSFLAGGGYEQYF.

CDR3 bases: TGCAGCGTTGACGACGGTTACGAGCAGTACTTC. The encoded protein is CSVDDGYEQYF. The chain recombines TRBV29-1 with TRBJ2-7; D unclear. The germline V gene has CDR1 SQVTM and CDR2 ANQGSEA. The germline V and J ends were trimmed by 3 bases and 4 bases, with 7 bases remaining between them. This CDR3 is built from 11 residues.

The V and J genes are TRBV5-4 and TRBJ1-1; D unclear. The CDR3 runs to 16 residues. Looked up from germline, CDR1 is SGHNT and CDR2 is YYREEE (reference sequence). V lost 4 bases and J 1 base, leaving 17 bases between the germline ends. CDR3 coding DNA: TGTGCCAGCAGCGCCTACATGGAGTTGGCGAACACTGAAGCTTTCTTT. Translation: CASSAYMELANTEAFF.

The chain employs TRBV30 and TRBJ2-1; 13 bases are shared with TRBD2. CDR3 length: 15 amino acids. The V gene end was trimmed by 5 bases and the J gene end by 8 bases; junction bases not matched to a gene: 9. Germline CDR1 is GTSNPN and CDR2 is SVGIG (reference sequence). This CDR3 reads CAWALGTSGTDEQFF. CDR3 DNA: TGTGCCTGGGCCCTTGGGACTAGCGGGACCGATGAGCAGTTCTTC.

The chain links TRBV5-1 to TRBJ1-5, with 7 positions matching TRBD1. This CDR3 spans 15 amino acids. Germline loops: CDR1 SGHRS, CDR2 YFSETQ. The V and J ends lost 0 bases and 9 bases, in that order; junction bases with no gene match: 9. The DNA of the CDR3 is TGCGCCAGCAGCTTGGAAGGCAGGGCAGGGGGGCCCCAGCATTTT. This gives the protein CASSLEGRAGGPQHF.

The chain employs TRBV6-2 or TRBV6-3 and TRBJ1-1, with D tentatively TRBD1 (6 bases). The length of the CDR3 is 16 residues. Germline CDR1 reads MNHEY; CDR2 reads SVGEGT. The V end was cut by 0 bases, the J end by 1 base, with 12 bases between. The CDR3 loop reads CASSYSILGQNTEAFF. In DNA, the CDR3 is TGTGCCAGCAGTTACTCGATTTTGGGACAGAACACTGAAGCTTTCTTT.